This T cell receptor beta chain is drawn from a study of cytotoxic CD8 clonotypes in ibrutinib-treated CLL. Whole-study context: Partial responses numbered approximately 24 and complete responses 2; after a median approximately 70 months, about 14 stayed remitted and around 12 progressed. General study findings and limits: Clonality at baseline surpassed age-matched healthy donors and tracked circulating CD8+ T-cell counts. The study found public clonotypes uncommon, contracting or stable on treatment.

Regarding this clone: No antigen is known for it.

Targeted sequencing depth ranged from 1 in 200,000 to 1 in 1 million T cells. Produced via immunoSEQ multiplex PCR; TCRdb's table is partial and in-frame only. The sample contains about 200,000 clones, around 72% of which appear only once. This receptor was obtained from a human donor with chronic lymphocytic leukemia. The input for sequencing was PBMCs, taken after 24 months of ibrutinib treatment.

The CDR3 sequence is CASSSSISSGNEQFF. CDR3 nucleotides: TGTGCCAGCAGCTCTTCGATTTCTAGCGGGAATGAGCAGTTCTTC. The chain carries TRBV9 and TRBJ2-1, with 8 bases matching TRBD2. In germline, CDR1 is SGDLS, CDR2 YYNGEE. The CDR3 has 15 residues. The J segment lost 7 bases and the V segment lost 4 bases, leaving 10 bases of the junction unmatched.